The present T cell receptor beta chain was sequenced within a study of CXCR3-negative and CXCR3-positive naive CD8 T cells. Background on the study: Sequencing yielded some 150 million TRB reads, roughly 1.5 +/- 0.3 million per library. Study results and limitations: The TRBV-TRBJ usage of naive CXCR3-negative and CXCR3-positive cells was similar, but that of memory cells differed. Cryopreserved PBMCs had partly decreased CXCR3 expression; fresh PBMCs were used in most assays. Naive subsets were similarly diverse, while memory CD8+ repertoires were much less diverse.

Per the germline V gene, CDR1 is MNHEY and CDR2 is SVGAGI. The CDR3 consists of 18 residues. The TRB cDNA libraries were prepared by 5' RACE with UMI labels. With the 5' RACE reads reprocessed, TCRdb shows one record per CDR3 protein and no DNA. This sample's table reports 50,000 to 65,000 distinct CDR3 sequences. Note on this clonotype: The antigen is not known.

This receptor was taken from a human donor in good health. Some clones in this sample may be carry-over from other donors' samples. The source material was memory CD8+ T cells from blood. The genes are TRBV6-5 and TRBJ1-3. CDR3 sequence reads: CASIPRWSEDLSGNTIYF.